The 2 T cell receptor beta chains below all came from one sample that was sequenced in a study of cytomegalovirus exposure and HLA in healthy donors. The primer mix had 60 Vbeta and 13 Jbeta primers. TCRdb's table, derived via immunoSEQ multiplex PCR, lists solely in-frame clones and lacks some. This table holds approximately 160,000 clones, roughly four fifths found once. Sequences were obtained from PBMCs. The receptors originated from a female donor in good health and CMV-seronegative.

This clone was detected a few times. This rearrangement joins TRBV7-3 to TRBJ2-5; 8 bases map to TRBD2. Germline trimming cut 3 bases from V and 1 base from J; bases unmatched to any gene: 4. The CDR3 covers 15 residues. Germline V gene lookup returns CDR1 SGHTA and CDR2 FQGTGA. Written as DNA, the CDR3 is TGTGCCAGCAGCTTGGCTAGCGGGCGCCAAGAGACCCAGTACTTC. Residues: CASSLASGRQETQYF.

V is TRBV18 and J is TRBJ2-2; D uncertain. There are 15 residues in the CDR3. V was clipped by 6 bases and J by 1 base, with 12 bases between them. Germline CDR1 and CDR2: KGHSH and LQKENI. The CDR3 bases are TGTGCCAGCTCCCAAGCTAGGCAGAACACCGGGGAGCTGTTTTTT. It yields the protein CASSQARQNTGELFF.